Listed here are 22 T cell receptor beta chains from one sample, sequenced in a study of cytomegalovirus exposure and HLA in healthy donors. Use of 60 Vbeta and 13 Jbeta primers characterized the PCR. Produced via immunoSEQ multiplex PCR; TCRdb's table is partial and in-frame only. The sample consists of 82,000 or so clones, roughly 72% of them appearing once. Source material: PBMCs. The receptors stem from a woman aged 45-59 years in good health and CMV-seropositive.

The chain carries TRBV27 and TRBJ2-7; 8 nucleotides agree with TRBD1. CDR1 is MNHEY and CDR2 is SMNVEV in the germline V gene (reference sequence). The length of the CDR3 is 16 residues. J gave up 3 bases and V 3 bases, and 10 bases lay outside the gene matches. CDR3 in amino acids: CASSFRHRTGNYEQYF. CDR3 nucleotide sequence: TGTGCCAGCAGTTTCAGGCATCGGACAGGGAACTACGAGCAGTACTTC.

The gene calls are TRBV5-6 and TRBJ2-7; possible D gene TRBD2, 6 bases. V lost 4 bases and J lost 2, with 22 bases in between. CDR1 and CDR2 (germline): SGHDT, YYEEEE. CDR3 length equals 17 residues. The CDR3 coding sequence is TGTGCCAGCAGCCCTACTACTTCGGGGGTTTCGGCCTACGAGCAGTACTTC. Protein sequence: CASSPTTSGVSAYEQYF.

This chain joins TRBV7-6 and TRBJ2-7, with 9 nucleotides matching TRBD2. Germline V gives CDR1 SGHVS, CDR2 FNYEAQ. The V segment lost 1 base and the J segment 6 bases; nucleotides outside the gene matches: 13. The CDR3 extends over 17 amino acids. Here the CDR3 reads CASSLELAGPPLGEQYF. For the CDR3, the DNA is TGTGCCAGCAGCTTAGAGCTAGCGGGACCCCCCCTGGGCGAGCAGTACTTC.

V is TRBV7-2 and J is TRBJ2-2, with 7 bases lining up with TRBD2. Unmatched junction bases numbered 8, after V lost 3 bases and J lost 7 bases. The CDR3 spans 15 residues. In germline, CDR1 is SGHTA, CDR2 FQGNSA. CDR3 residues: CASSLGGSAVGELFF. The CDR3 DNA sequence: TGTGCCAGCAGCTTGGGCGGGAGCGCAGTCGGGGAGCTGTTTTTT.

The V call is TRBV7-8, the J call TRBJ1-1; D uncertain. V lost 3 bases and J 1 base, leaving 9 bases between the germline ends. The CDR3 contains 14 residues. Germline V gives CDR1 SGHVS, CDR2 FQNEAQ. CDR3 region: CASSFSGRNTEAFF. As DNA, the CDR3 is TGTGCCAGCAGCTTTTCAGGCAGGAACACTGAAGCTTTCTTT.

V and J are TRBV7-8 and TRBJ2-5; TRBD2 matches at 7 bases. CDR1 is SGHVS and CDR2 is FQNEAQ in the germline V gene. The CDR3 length is 17 residues. V shed 0 bases, J shed 5 bases, and the junction held 12 bases outside the gene matches. The CDR3 DNA sequence: TGTGCCAGCAGCTTAGCTGGCGGCGGGAGCTTGTCGGAGACCCAGTACTTC. Translated: CASSLAGGGSLSETQYF.

This clone is judged medium-sized (0.01 to 0.1%). The chain uses TRBV5-1 and TRBJ1-2; D perhaps matches TRBD1 (5 bases). This CDR3 comprises 13 residues. The V gene lost 0 bases and the J gene lost 7 bases, with 10 bases spanning the gap. Germline lookup yields CDR1 SGHRS and CDR2 YFSETQ. The chain's CDR3 is CASSLGQGGGYTF. The CDR3 DNA reads TGCGCCAGCAGCTTGGGGCAGGGAGGTGGCTACACCTTC. The complete variable domain, with remaining parts taken from reference TRBV5-1 and TRBJ1-2, reads KAGVTQTPRYLIKTRGQQVTLSCSPISGHRSVSWYQQTPGQGLQFLFEYFSETQRNKGNFPGRFSGRQFSNSRSEMNVSTLELGDSALYLCASSLGQGGGYTFGSGTRLTVV.

The chain has TRBV19 and TRBJ2-5; 10 bases align to TRBD2. The V gene's germline CDR1 is LNHDA and CDR2 SQIVND (reference sequence). This CDR3 is 15 amino acids long. V gave up 3 bases and J gave up 4 bases; unmatched junction bases: 5. The CDR3 is CASSMGLARLETQYF. The DNA of the CDR3 is TGTGCCAGTAGTATGGGACTAGCGCGTTTAGAGACCCAGTACTTC.

The chain links TRBV9 to TRBJ2-1, with D possibly matching TRBD2 (5 bases). Germline CDR1 is SGDLS and CDR2 is YYNGEE. The CDR3 contains 16 residues. Trimming stripped 4 bases from V and 2 bases from J, with 16 bases between. This CDR3 reads CASSPGSEGAYNEQFF. As DNA, the CDR3 is TGTGCCAGCAGCCCAGGATCCGAGGGAGCCTACAATGAGCAGTTCTTC.

A single count supports this clone. The chain links TRBV7-8 to TRBJ1-5, with unresolved D. The length of the CDR3 is 16 residues. V lost 5 bases and J 0 bases, leaving 14 bases between the germline ends. Germline V lookup: CDR1 SGHVS, CDR2 FQNEAQ. The chain's CDR3 is CASSRWGGLSNQPQHF. The DNA of the CDR3 is TGTGCCAGCAGCCGGTGGGGAGGACTTAGCAATCAGCCCCAGCATTTT.

The chain has TRBV18 and TRBJ1-2; maybe TRBD1 (5 bases). This CDR3 spans 14 amino acids. V lost 5 bases and J 3 bases, leaving 13 bases between the germline ends. Germline V gene data show CDR1 as KGHSH and CDR2 as LQKENI. The CDR3 DNA is TGTGCCAGCTCAAAGGACATTAAGGACTATGGCTACACCTTC. It is translated as CASSKDIKDYGYTF.

The DNA for the CDR3 is TGTGCCAGTAGTGCCGGGACAGGTCATGGCTACACCTTC. It codes for CASSAGTGHGYTF. V is TRBV19 and J is TRBJ1-2; 8 bases fit TRBD1. V lost 5 bases, J lost 6 bases, and 5 bases stayed unmatched. The CDR3 covers 13 residues. Germline V CDR1 and CDR2: LNHDA, SQIVND (reference sequence).

The chain has TRBV6-1 and TRBJ1-3; weak D call: TRBD1 (6 bases). The V end lost 4 bases, the J end lost 0 bases, and 13 bases lay between the germline ends. This CDR3 comprises 16 residues. Per germline, CDR1 MNHNS and CDR2 SASEGT. CDR3 sequence (DNA): TGTGCCAGCAGTGGTTGGGACACCCTCTCTGGAAACACCATATATTTT. Residues: CASSGWDTLSGNTIYF.

The V gene is TRBV7-9, the J gene TRBJ2-5, with a tentative D call TRBD2 (7 bases). The ends were cut back, 4 bases at V and 5 bases at J, with 20 bases in the middle. CDR3 length: 16 residues. Per germline, CDR1 SEHNR and CDR2 FQNEAQ (reference sequence). This CDR3 is CASSSPRGPWGETQYF. Here the CDR3 DNA reads TGTGCCAGCAGCTCCCCGCGGGGGCCATGGGGGGAGACCCAGTACTTC.

V usage is TRBV27 and J usage is TRBJ1-3; D is perhaps TRBD1 (5 bases). Germline values: CDR1 MNHEY, CDR2 SMNVEV (reference sequence). V lost 10 bases, J lost 3 bases, and 25 bases lay in between. The CDR3 totals 17 residues. The CDR3 nucleotides read TGTGCCATGACAACATCGGTTAGGGGTAGTGGTGGAAACACCATATATTTT. Amino acids: CAMTTSVRGSGGNTIYF.

The chain uses TRBV1 and TRBJ2-2; the DNA was not used to check the table's D call, TRBD2. TRBV1 is reported as a pseudogene. The CDR3 has 16 residues. CDR3 nucleotide sequence: TGCACCAGCAGCCTCGGACTAGCGGGAGGCACCGGGGAGCTGTTTTTT. This codes for CTSSLGLAGGTGELFF.

V gene TRBV6-1 combines with J gene TRBJ2-2; no definite D call. Germline assignment: CDR1 MNHNS and CDR2 SASEGT. V lost 4 bases and J lost 3, with 9 bases in between. This CDR3 region has 14 residues. Here the CDR3 DNA reads TGTGCCAGCAGTGGCGACACGTACACCGGGGAGCTGTTTTTT. It specifies CASSGDTYTGELFF.

This clone has more than one count but fewer than ten. This rearrangement joins TRBV5-4 to TRBJ1-2, with D hard to call. The germline gives CDR1 SGHNT, CDR2 YYREEE (reference sequence). V was cut by 0 bases and J by 1 base, with 13 bases left in between. The CDR3 totals 16 residues. CDR3 sequence: CASSLASRLGNYGYTF. CDR3 sequence (DNA): TGTGCCAGCAGCTTGGCGTCCAGACTCGGTAACTATGGCTACACCTTC.

CDR3 region: CASSIDLWDIHLNTEAFF. In DNA form, the CDR3 reads TGTGCCAGTAGTATAGATCTTTGGGACATACATCTGAACACTGAAGCTTTCTTT. The chain recombines TRBV19 with TRBJ1-1, with D tentatively TRBD1 (6 bases). This CDR3 region has 18 residues. Germline values: CDR1 LNHDA, CDR2 SQIVND (reference sequence). Trimming shortened V by 0 bases and J by 0 bases, and 17 bases separated the two germline ends.

The chain has TRBV7-9 and TRBJ1-1, with D possibly TRBD1 on 6 matching bases. Germline V lookup: CDR1 SEHNR, CDR2 FQNEAQ (reference sequence). This CDR3 is 17 amino acids long. V dropped 5 bases and J dropped 0 bases, with 19 bases sitting between them. The CDR3 protein is CASSETNPGQMNTEAFF. The CDR3 nucleotides read TGTGCCAGCAGCGAAACCAATCCGGGACAAATGAACACTGAAGCTTTCTTT.

This clone was observed a few times. The chain employs TRBV30 and TRBJ2-7, with 9 bases identical to TRBD2. There are 14 residues in the CDR3. Germline assignment: CDR1 GTSNPN and CDR2 SVGIG (reference sequence). V gave up 7 bases and J gave up 2 bases; unmatched junction bases: 9. CDR3: CAYASSGIAYEQYF. The CDR3 DNA reads as TGTGCCTACGCCTCTAGCGGGATAGCCTACGAGCAGTACTTC.

This sequence joins TRBV7-9 and TRBJ1-4; D might be TRBD1 (6 bases). The CDR3 is made up of 13 amino acids. The V gene lost 4 bases and the J gene lost 8 bases, with 11 bases spanning the gap. Germline V gene sequence: CDR1 SEHNR, CDR2 FQNEAQ (reference sequence). Here the CDR3 reads CASSYREGEKLFF. The CDR3 coding sequence is TGTGCCAGCAGCTACAGGGAGGGCGAAAAACTGTTTTTT. The full variable domain, completed using reference TRBV7-9 and TRBJ1-4, is DTGVSQNPRHKITKRGQNVTFRCDPISEHNRLYWYRQTLGQGPEFLTYFQNEAQLEKSRLLSDRFSAERPKGSFSTLEIQRTEQGDSAMYLCASSYREGEKLFFGSGTQLSVL.